This TCR beta chain was captured in a study of patients and donors after allogeneic stem cell transplantation. V was clipped by 4 bases and J by 6 bases, with 17 bases between them. Germline CDR1 is SGDLS and CDR2 is YYNGEE. The CDR3 is 15 residues long. Each CDR3 protein is one row after TCRdb ran MiXCR on the RT-PCR reads. The table has over 350,000 distinct CDR3 sequences, about a sixth seen once; the top ten hold 7.2%. The sample taken for sequencing was blood, either unsorted or a sorted T cell fraction (not recorded which). The receptor's source is a human donor who was either an allogeneic HSCT recipient or a stem cell or donor lymphocyte infusion donor (not recorded which). It is not recorded whose cells these are; they may come from a transplant donor. This chain joins TRBV9 and TRBJ2-1, with D perhaps being TRBD1 or TRBD2 (6 bases each). The CDR3 loop reads CASSPRGVGGNEQFF. In DNA, the CDR3 is TGTGCCAGCAGCCCTAGGGGGGTAGGTGGCAATGAGCAGTTCTTC.